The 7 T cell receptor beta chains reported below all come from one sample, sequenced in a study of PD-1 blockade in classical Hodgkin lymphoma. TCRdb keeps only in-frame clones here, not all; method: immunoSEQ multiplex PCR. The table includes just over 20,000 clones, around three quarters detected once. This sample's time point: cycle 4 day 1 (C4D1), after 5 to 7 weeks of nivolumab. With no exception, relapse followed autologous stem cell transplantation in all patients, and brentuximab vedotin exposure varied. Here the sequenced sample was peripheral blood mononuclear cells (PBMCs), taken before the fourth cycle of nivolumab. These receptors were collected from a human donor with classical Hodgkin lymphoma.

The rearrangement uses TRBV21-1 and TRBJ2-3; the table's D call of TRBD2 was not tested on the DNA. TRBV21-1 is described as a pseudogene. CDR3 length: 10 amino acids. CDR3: CAPPGDTQYF. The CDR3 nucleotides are TGTGCCCCCCCCGGAGATACGCAGTATTTT.

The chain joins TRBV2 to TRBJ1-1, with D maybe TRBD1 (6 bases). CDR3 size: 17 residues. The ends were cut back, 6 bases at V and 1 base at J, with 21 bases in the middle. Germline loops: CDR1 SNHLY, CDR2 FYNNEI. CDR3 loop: CASSAVIGGLANTEAFF. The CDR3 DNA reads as TGTGCCAGCAGCGCGGTAATCGGGGGGCTGGCGAACACTGAAGCTTTCTTT.

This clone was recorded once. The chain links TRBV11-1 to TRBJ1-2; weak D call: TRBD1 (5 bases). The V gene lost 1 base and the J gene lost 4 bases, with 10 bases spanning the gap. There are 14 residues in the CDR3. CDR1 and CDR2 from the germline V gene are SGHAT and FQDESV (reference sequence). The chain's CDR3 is CASSLVRGSYGYTF. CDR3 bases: TGTGCCAGCAGCTTAGTGCGGGGGAGCTATGGCTACACCTTC.

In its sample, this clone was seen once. The CDR3 region has the DNA TGCGCCAGCTCCCGGGACAGGGGATACGAGCAGTACTTC. Its translation is CASSRDRGYEQYF. This chain links TRBV5-1 with TRBJ2-7, with 10 bases aligning to TRBD1. V shed 7 bases and J 4 bases; nucleotides not matched to a gene: 5. CDR1 SGHRS and CDR2 YFSETQ come from the germline V gene. The CDR3 totals 13 residues.

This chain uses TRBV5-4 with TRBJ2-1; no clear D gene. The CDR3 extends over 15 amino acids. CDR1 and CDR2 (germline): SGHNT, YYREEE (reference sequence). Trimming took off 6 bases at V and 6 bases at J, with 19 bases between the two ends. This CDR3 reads CASNLMTGASNEQFF. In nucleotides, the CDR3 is TGTGCCAGCAACCTGATGACGGGCGCGAGCAATGAGCAGTTCTTC.

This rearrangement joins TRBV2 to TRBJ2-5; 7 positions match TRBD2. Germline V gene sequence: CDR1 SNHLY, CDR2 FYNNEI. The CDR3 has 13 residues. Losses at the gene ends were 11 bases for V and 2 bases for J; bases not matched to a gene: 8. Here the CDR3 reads CAGSPGLQETQYF. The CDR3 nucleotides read TGTGCCGGTTCTCCGGGACTACAAGAGACCCAGTACTTC.

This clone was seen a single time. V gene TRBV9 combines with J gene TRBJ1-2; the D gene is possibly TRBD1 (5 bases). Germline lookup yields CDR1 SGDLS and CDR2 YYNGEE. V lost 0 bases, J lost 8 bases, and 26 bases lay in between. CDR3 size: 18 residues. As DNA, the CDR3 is TGTGCCAGCAGCGTAGAACCCGGGGAGGTAGGGACCAGGGACGGCTACACCTTC. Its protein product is CASSVEPGEVGTRDGYTF.